One sample yielded the 20 T cell receptor beta chains listed below, sequenced in a study of cytomegalovirus exposure and HLA in healthy donors. This PCR relied on a set of 60 Vbeta primers and 13 Jbeta primers. Clones were read by immunoSEQ multiplex PCR, and TCRdb kept only the in-frame ones, dropping some. The top ten hold approximately 1% of the sample, which has approximately 110,000 clones, 80% to 85% seen once. The sequencing sample was made of PBMCs. The receptor set was obtained from a woman in her thirties in good health and CMV-seronegative.

The chain recombines TRBV18 with TRBJ2-7, with 7 nucleotides matching TRBD1. Trimming at V came to 6 bases and at J to 4 bases, leaving 15 bases not matched to a gene. CDR3 length equals 16 residues. CDR1 KGHSH and CDR2 LQKENI come from the germline V gene. The CDR3 here is CASSGPTGVGRYEQYF. DNA for the CDR3: TGTGCCAGCTCCGGACCTACAGGGGTTGGTCGATACGAGCAGTACTTC.

The chain employs TRBV11-2 and TRBJ2-3; 14 bases map to TRBD2. The J segment lost 8 bases and the V segment lost 2 bases, leaving 9 bases of the junction unmatched. Germline V gives CDR1 SGHAT, CDR2 FQNNGV. The CDR3 is 17 residues long. The CDR3 is CASSLTTSGGESGTQYF. The DNA for the CDR3 is TGTGCCAGCAGCTTAACGACTAGCGGGGGGGAATCGGGTACGCAGTATTTT. Combining the CDR3 with reference TRBV11-2 and TRBJ2-3 gives the whole variable domain EAGVAQSPRYKIIEKRQSVAFWCNPISGHATLYWYQQILGQGPKLLIQFQNNGVVDDSQLPKDRFSAERLKGVDSTLKIQPAKLEDSAVYLCASSLTTSGGESGTQYFGPGTRLTVL.

The chain couples TRBV18 to TRBJ2-7; 13 nucleotides line up with TRBD2. CDR1 and CDR2 (germline): KGHSH, LQKENI. V was clipped by 3 bases and J by 4 bases; unmatched bases: 0. The CDR3 is made up of 14 amino acids. CDR3: CASSPGLAGYEQYF. CDR3 bases: TGTGCCAGCTCACCGGGACTAGCGGGATACGAGCAGTACTTC.

The chain has TRBV19 and TRBJ1-3, with D perhaps TRBD1 (5 bases). This CDR3 region has 15 residues. Germline CDR1 LNHDA, CDR2 SQIVND (reference sequence). V lost 3 bases and J lost 2, with 11 bases in between. CDR3 residues: CASSIGRQTGNTIYF. The CDR3 nucleotides read TGTGCCAGTAGTATCGGACGACAGACTGGAAACACCATATATTTT.

This clone turned up a few times. V usage is TRBV15 and J usage is TRBJ1-6, with TRBD1 as a possible D gene (6 bases). This CDR3 has 19 amino acids. Trimming cost V 2 bases and J 0 bases, with 17 bases left between them. In germline, CDR1 is LNHNV, CDR2 YYDKDF (reference sequence). This chain's CDR3 is CATSRTIGGASSYNSPLHF. CDR3 coding DNA: TGTGCCACCAGCAGAACCATAGGGGGGGCGAGCTCCTATAATTCACCCCTCCACTTT.

The chain couples TRBV11-2 to TRBJ2-4; D is unclear. The length of the CDR3 is 16 residues. Germline V CDR1 and CDR2: SGHAT, FQNNGV. V was clipped by 0 bases and J by 5 bases, with 14 bases between them. The CDR3 here is CASSLDLGRTENIQYF. CDR3 sequence (DNA): TGTGCCAGCAGCTTAGATCTTGGCCGCACAGAAAACATTCAGTACTTC.

The chain carries TRBV29-1 and TRBJ1-6, with D possibly TRBD1 on 5 matching bases. The V gene's germline CDR1 is SQVTM and CDR2 ANQGSEA. Trimming shortened V by 3 bases and J by 9 bases, and 12 bases separated the two germline ends. The CDR3 consists of 13 residues. CDR3 sequence reads: CSVDVAGSSPLHF. In DNA, the CDR3 is TGCAGCGTTGATGTGGCAGGGTCTTCACCCCTCCACTTT.

This clone was seen once. CDR3 sequence reads: CASSLTAGLAPDRDTQYF. CDR3 sequence (DNA): TGCGCCAGCAGCTTAACTGCGGGACTAGCCCCAGATCGAGATACGCAGTATTTT. This chain connects TRBV5-1 to TRBJ2-3, with 9 bases lining up with TRBD2. Per germline, CDR1 SGHRS and CDR2 YFSETQ. This CDR3 region has 18 residues. V was clipped by 2 bases and J by 5 bases; unmatched bases: 15.

The chain joins TRBV5-6 to TRBJ2-7, with 8 positions matching TRBD1. The V and J ends lost 4 bases and 5 bases, in that order; junction bases with no gene match: 11. CDR3 length: 15 amino acids. The V gene's germline CDR1 is SGHDT and CDR2 YYEEEE. The CDR3 region has the DNA TGTGCCAGCAGCCTCCGGACAGGGCTTTCCCACGAGCAGTACTTC. Translated, it gives CASSLRTGLSHEQYF.

The V and J genes are TRBV11-3 and TRBJ2-1, with 12 bases aligning to TRBD2. The trim removed 0 bases at V and 4 bases at J, leaving 13 bases unmatched. Germline-derived CDR1 and CDR2 are SGHNT and YENEEA. The CDR3 sequence is 20 residues long. The CDR3 loop reads CASSLDHGTSGSGVYNEQFF. CDR3 in DNA: TGTGCCAGCAGCTTAGATCATGGGACTAGCGGGTCCGGGGTTTACAATGAGCAGTTCTTC.

The V call is TRBV7-2, the J call TRBJ2-7; TRBD2 agrees at 13 bases. Trimming removed 8 bases from V and 0 bases from J; junction bases left unmatched: 4. There are 15 residues in the CDR3. Germline V gene lookup returns CDR1 SGHTA and CDR2 FQGNSA. This chain's CDR3 is CASSRTSGGSYEQYF. The CDR3, as DNA: TGTGCCAGCTCCCGGACTAGCGGGGGCTCCTACGAGCAGTACTTC.

The sample holds a few counts of this clone. The chain uses TRBV7-2 and TRBJ1-1; D possibly corresponds to TRBD1 (6 bases). V was shortened by 1 base and J by 7 bases, with 22 bases between the two germline ends. The CDR3 is made up of 17 amino acids. The germline V gene encodes CDR1 SGHTA and CDR2 FQGNSA. The CDR3 coding sequence is TGTGCCAGCAGCTTAGTAGGAGGACAGCTCTTACCGCTTGAAGCTTTCTTT. Residues: CASSLVGGQLLPLEAFF.

The CDR3 DNA reads as TGTGCCAGCAGCCACCGACTAGCGGGAGGGACCGCAGATACGCAGTATTTT. This translates into CASSHRLAGGTADTQYF. The chain couples TRBV4-2 to TRBJ2-3; 14 bases line up with TRBD2. Germline V CDR1 and CDR2: LGHNA, YNFKEQ. After removal of 3 bases from V and 4 bases from J, the junction contained 6 bases not matched to a gene. This CDR3 contains 17 residues.

The chain combines TRBV6-5 with TRBJ1-4; possibly TRBD1 for D (6 bases). The CDR3 is made up of 15 amino acids. V lost 7 bases to trimming and J lost 2 bases, with 14 bases between them. Germline V gene lookup returns CDR1 MNHEY and CDR2 SVGAGI. CDR3 sequence reads: CASKTTGMTNEKLFF. The CDR3 coding sequence is TGTGCCAGCAAGACCACAGGGATGACTAATGAAAAACTGTTTTTT.

This chain uses TRBV27 with TRBJ2-3; D possibly corresponds to TRBD1 (6 bases). V was trimmed by 6 bases and J by 0 bases, leaving 16 bases between them. The CDR3 covers 16 residues. Germline CDR1 and CDR2: MNHEY and SMNVEV (reference sequence). The CDR3 protein is CASRKTGTPSTDTQYF. The CDR3 DNA follows: TGTGCCAGCAGAAAGACAGGAACTCCTAGCACAGATACGCAGTATTTT.

The chain uses TRBV11-3 and TRBJ2-5, with TRBD1 matching over 7 bases. The CDR3 spans 14 residues. Per germline, CDR1 SGHNT and CDR2 YENEEA. With V trimmed by 5 bases and J by 5 bases, 8 bases remained unmatched. The DNA for the CDR3 is TGTGCCAGCAGCCCTACAGGGGCCGGGGAGACCCAGTACTTC. Amino acids: CASSPTGAGETQYF.

This sequence joins TRBV4-2 and TRBJ2-1; D ambiguous. The CDR3 is made up of 14 amino acids. Trimming stripped 1 base from V and 4 bases from J, with 8 bases between. The germline V gene has CDR1 LGHNA and CDR2 YNFKEQ. The CDR3 DNA sequence: TGTGCCAGCAGCCAAGGAGGCTTTTACAATGAGCAGTTCTTC. Translation gives CASSQGGFYNEQFF.

This clone has just a few counts. Other DNA sequences within the sample encode an identical CDR3. V is TRBV19 and J is TRBJ1-2, with 9 positions matching TRBD1. This CDR3 spans 15 amino acids. J was trimmed by 6 bases and V by 4 bases; bases with no gene match: 9. Per germline, CDR1 LNHDA and CDR2 SQIVND (reference sequence). The CDR3 DNA follows: TGTGCCAGTAGTAGTACAGGGGGCACCGTTCATGGCTACACCTTC. Protein: CASSSTGGTVHGYTF.

The chain is built from TRBV18 and TRBJ1-2; D not resolved. The V gene lost 3 bases and the J gene lost 2 bases, with 10 bases spanning the gap. The V gene's germline CDR1 is KGHSH and CDR2 LQKENI. The CDR3 length is 14 residues. Here the CDR3 reads CASSPNRENYGYTF. The CDR3 DNA sequence: TGTGCCAGCTCACCGAACCGGGAGAACTATGGCTACACCTTC.

The chain is built from TRBV6-6 and TRBJ2-5, with 7 positions matching TRBD1. With V trimmed by 0 bases and J by 4 bases, 5 bases remained unmatched. The CDR3 has 15 residues. CDR1 and CDR2 from the germline V gene are MNHNY and SVGAGI (reference sequence). CDR3 sequence: CASSYSRGRRETQYF. The CDR3 nucleotides read TGTGCCAGCAGTTACTCAAGGGGGCGCAGAGAGACCCAGTACTTC.